This TCR beta chain was captured in a study of cytomegalovirus exposure and HLA in healthy donors. Regarding the study as a whole: Sequencing artifact likely explains a cluster of highly shared sequence variants. The authors enumerated some 170 TCR beta chains as linked to cytomegalovirus.

The count of this clone is one. The antigen remains unidentified. At one end the junction does not follow the germline gene, possibly because of a read error. Primers included in the PCR were 60 Vbeta and 13 Jbeta primers. Profiling relied on immunoSEQ multiplex PCR, and the TCRdb table lists in-frame clones only, not all of them. Here the sample spans fewer than 250,000 clones, about 77% being singletons. This receptor was taken from a man younger than 40 in good health and CMV-seropositive. The sample consisted of PBMCs.

The CDR3 spells CASSETFGTDTQYF. The CDR3 DNA is TGTGCTAGCAGCGAGACTTTCGGCACAGATACGCAGTATTTT. This chain connects TRBV7-7 to TRBJ2-3, with D hard to call. CDR1 is SSHAT and CDR2 is FNYEAQ in the germline V gene (reference sequence). This CDR3 is built from 14 residues.